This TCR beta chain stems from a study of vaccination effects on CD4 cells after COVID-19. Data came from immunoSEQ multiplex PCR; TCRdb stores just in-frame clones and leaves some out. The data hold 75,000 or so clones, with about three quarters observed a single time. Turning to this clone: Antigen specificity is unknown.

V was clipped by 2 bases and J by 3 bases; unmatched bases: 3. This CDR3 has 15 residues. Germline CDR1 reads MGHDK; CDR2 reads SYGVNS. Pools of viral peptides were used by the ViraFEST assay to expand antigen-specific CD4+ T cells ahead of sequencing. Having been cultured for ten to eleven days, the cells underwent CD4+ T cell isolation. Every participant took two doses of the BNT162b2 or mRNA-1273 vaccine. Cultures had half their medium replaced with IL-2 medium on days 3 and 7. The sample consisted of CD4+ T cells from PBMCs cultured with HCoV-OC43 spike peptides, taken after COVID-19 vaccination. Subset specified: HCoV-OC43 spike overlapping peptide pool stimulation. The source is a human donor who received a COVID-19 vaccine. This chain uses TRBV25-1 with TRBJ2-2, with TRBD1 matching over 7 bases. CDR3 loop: CASSEPQGDTGELFF. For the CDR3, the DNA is TGTGCCAGCAGTGAACCCCAGGGGGACACCGGGGAGCTGTTTTTT.